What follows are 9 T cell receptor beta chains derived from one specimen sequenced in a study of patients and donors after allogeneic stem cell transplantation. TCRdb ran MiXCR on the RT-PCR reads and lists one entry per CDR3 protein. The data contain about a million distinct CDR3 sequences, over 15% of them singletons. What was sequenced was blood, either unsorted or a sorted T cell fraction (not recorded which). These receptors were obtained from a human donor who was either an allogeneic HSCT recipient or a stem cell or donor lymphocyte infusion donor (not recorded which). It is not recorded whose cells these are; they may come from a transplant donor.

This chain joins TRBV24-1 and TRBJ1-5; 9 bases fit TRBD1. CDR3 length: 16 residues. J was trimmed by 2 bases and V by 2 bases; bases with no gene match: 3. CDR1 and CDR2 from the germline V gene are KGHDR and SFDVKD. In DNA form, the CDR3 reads TGTGCCACCAGTGATTCTGGGACAGGGCGCAATCAGCCCCAGCATTTT. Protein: CATSDSGTGRNQPQHF.

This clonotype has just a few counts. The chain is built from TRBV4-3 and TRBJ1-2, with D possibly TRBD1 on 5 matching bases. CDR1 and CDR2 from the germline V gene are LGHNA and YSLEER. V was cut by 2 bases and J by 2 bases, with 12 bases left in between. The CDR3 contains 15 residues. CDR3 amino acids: CASSQLEGPNYGYTF. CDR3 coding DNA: TGCGCCAGCAGCCAACTTGAGGGACCGAACTATGGCTACACCTTC.

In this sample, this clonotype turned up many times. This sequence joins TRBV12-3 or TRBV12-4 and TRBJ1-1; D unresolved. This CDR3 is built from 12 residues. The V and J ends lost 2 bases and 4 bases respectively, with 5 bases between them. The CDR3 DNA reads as TGTGCCAGCAGTTTACACAGCACTGAAGCTTTCTTT. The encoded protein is CASSLHSTEAFF.

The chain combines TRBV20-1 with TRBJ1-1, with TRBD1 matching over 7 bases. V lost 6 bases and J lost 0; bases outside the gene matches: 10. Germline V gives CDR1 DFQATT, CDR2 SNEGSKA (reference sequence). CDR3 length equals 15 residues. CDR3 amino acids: CSAREGAGMNTEAFF. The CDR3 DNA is TGCAGTGCCCGAGAGGGGGCTGGAATGAACACTGAAGCTTTCTTT.

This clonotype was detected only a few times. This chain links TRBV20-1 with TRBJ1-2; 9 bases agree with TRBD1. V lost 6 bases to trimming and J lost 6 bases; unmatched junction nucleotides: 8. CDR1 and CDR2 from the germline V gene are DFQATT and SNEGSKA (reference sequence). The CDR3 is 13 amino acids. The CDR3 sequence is CSAQPGQGHGYTF. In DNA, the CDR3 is TGCAGTGCGCAGCCGGGACAGGGCCATGGCTACACCTTC.

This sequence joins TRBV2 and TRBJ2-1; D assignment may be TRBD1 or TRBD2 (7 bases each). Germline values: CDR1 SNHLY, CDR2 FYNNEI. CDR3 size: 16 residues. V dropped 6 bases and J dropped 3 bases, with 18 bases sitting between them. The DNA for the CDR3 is TGTGCCAGCAGGCCTCGACAGGGAGGGAACTACAATGAGCAGTTCTTC. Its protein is CASRPRQGGNYNEQFF.

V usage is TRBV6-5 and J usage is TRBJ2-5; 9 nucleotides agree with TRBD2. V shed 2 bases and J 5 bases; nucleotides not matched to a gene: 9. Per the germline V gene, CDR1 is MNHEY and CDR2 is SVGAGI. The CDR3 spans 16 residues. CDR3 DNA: TGTGCCAGCAGTTACCAAGCGGGGGGACTCGGGGAGACCCAGTACTTC. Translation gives CASSYQAGGLGETQYF.

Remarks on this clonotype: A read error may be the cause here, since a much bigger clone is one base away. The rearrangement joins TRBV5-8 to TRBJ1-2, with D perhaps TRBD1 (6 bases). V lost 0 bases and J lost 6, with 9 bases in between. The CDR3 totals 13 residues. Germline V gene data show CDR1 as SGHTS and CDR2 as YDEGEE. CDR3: CASSLDRAHGYTF. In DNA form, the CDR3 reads TGTGCCAGCAGCTTGGACAGGGCCCATGGCTACACCTTC.

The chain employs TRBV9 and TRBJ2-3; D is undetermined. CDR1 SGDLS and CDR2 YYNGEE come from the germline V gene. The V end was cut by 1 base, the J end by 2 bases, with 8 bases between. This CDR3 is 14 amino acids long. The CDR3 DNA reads TGTGCCAGCAGCGTACCGGACCACACAGATACGCAGTATTTT. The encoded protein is CASSVPDHTDTQYF.